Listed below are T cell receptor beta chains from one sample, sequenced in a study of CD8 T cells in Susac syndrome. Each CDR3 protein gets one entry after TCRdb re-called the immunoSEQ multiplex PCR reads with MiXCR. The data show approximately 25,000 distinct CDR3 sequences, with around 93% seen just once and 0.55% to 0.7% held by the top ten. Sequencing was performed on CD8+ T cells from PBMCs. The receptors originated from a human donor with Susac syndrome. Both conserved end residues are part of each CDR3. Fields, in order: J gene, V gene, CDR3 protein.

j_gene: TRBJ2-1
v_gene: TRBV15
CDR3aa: CATSTGLSSYNEQFF

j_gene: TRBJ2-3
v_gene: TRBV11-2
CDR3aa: CASSLAGTQYF

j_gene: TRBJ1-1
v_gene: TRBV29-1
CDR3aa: CSVEVDSAMNTEAFF

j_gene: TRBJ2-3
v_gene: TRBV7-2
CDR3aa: CASSFNTGGLGTDTQYF

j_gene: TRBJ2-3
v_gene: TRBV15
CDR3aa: CATSAVDTHGPDTQYF

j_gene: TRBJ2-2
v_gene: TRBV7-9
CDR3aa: CASSFSPTRGTGSGELFF

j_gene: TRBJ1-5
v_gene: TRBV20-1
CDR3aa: CSASPEAASNQPQHF

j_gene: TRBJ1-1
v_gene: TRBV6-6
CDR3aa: CASSYGIMGTEAFF

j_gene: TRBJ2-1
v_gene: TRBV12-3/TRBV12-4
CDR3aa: CASSPRQGRTSYNEQFF

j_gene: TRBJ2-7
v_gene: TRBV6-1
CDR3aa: CASSEIGRYEQYF

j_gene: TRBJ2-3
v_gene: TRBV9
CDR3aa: CASSVDLLAGGTDTQYF

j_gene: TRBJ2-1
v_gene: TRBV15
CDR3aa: CATSRGSYNEQFF

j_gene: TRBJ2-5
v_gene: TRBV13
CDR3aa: CASSPQGSAETQYF

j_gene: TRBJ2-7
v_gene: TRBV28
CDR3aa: CASRQGQSYEQYF

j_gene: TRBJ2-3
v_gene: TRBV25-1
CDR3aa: CASSEWGRSTDTQYF

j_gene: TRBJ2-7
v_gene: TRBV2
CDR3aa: CASSDPQTGAGSYEQYF

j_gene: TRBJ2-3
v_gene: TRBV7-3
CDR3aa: CASSLGLAKDTQYF

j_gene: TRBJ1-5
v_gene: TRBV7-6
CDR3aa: CASSADRAGQPQHF

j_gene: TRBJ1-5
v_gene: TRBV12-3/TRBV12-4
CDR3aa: CASSSDPGALLNSNQPQHF

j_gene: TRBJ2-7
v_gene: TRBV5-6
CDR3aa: CASSIGRQGIRSYEQYF

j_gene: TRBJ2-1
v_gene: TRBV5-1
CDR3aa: CASSLAGLNRAVNEQFF

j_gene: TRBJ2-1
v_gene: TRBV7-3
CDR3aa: CASSLLAGGDEQFF

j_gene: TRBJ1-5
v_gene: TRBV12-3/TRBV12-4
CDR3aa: CASSLAHNQPQHF

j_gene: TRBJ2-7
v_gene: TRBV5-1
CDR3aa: CASSLVWGPSYEQYF

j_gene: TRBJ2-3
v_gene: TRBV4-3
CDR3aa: CASSQNIAGGWIDTQYF

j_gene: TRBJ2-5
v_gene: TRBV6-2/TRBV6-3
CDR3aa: CASSYAGRDETQYF

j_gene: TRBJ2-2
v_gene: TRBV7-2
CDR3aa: CASSGRGQLNTGELFF

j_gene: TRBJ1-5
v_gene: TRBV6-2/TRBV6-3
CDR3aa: CASRIQGYQPQHF

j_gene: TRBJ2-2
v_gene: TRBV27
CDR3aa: CASSSGNTGELFF

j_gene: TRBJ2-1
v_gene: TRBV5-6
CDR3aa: CASSLVRNEQFF

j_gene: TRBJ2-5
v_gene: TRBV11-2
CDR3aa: CASSSWTSPETQYF

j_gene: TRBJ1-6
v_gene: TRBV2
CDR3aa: CASSEGWVTGTSPLHF